The source of this T cell receptor beta chain is a study of cytomegalovirus exposure and HLA in healthy donors (dated by TCRdb to 2016 to 2017). Describing the broader study: According to an earlier analysis of several hundred of the donors, about 179 million T cells yielded approximately 120 million unique TCR beta sequences and roughly 280 Gb of sequence data. The number of donors typed differed by locus, with roughly 629-640 for A, B, C, DRB1 and DQB1, 522 for DQA1, 600 to 610 for DPA1, and some 450 for DPB1. The T cell repertoires of 670 or so subjects were profiled by immunosequencing and related to cytomegalovirus serostatus. An earlier analysis of a few hundred of the donors applied high-throughput TCR beta sequencing to assess whether each TCR beta V gene segment acted as functional or pseudogenic. Roughly 300 gigabases of sequencing data and about 92 million unique TCR sequences made up an early release that covered approximately 700 HLA-typed donors. Of the roughly 400 genotyped donors, less than 90% were placed in the genetic ancestry cluster associated with self-reported Caucasian donors. A later genetic analysis used genome-wide SNP genotypes for about 60% of the roughly 700 donors, treating that subset as a discovery cohort. All discovery cohort repertoires had been generated on a single sequencing platform. Because of strong linkage in the cohort, roughly five DR-DQ haplotypes were treated as single units for association and clustering. High-throughput TCR immunosequencing, statistical association of individual TCRs with disease status, and machine learning were combined to predict cytomegalovirus infection status. Donor age, sex, ethnicity and CMV serostatus were compiled together with the repertoire data. Among under 450 genotyped donors of the cohort, an average of approximately 250,000 unique TCR beta nucleotide sequences were sequenced per donor, around a sixth of them non-productive. A separate validation cohort of about 110 different subjects was used in addition to the roughly 720-subject first cohort. Both class I and class II loci were covered by HLA typing, at four-digit resolution. Rather than drawing on any new phenotypic data, the later analysis identified candidate immune exposures from TCR beta sequences and the way those sequences occurred across donors. The study aimed to test whether cataloging public T cell receptors could reveal signatures of past pathogen exposure. In a later analysis, previously published TCR beta repertoires from several hundred donors were re-analyzed and high-resolution HLA genotyping was added so that TCR occurrence patterns could be studied.

This clone was seen only once. The antigen this receptor binds is unknown. Within one base of it there is no much larger clone, and no base qualities were kept. The cohort was made up of 500 to 800 healthy bone marrow donors. Cohort members were all nominally healthy when sampled, although unrecorded immune exposures were likely present. The donor tested CMV seronegative, placing the donor among the 350 or so seronegative members of the cohort. A peripheral blood sample was provided by each donor, and peripheral blood mononuclear cells were used for TCR beta sequencing. The Qiagen DNeasy Blood Extraction Kit was used to extract genomic DNA from the blood cell samples. The method was the immunoSEQ multiplex PCR assay. A mixture of 60 forward primers for TCR Vbeta segments and 13 reverse primers for TCR Jbeta segments was used in the multiplex PCR. Amplification of the CDR3 region of rearranged TCR beta genes was performed with a multiplex PCR assay on genomic DNA. The amplified TCR beta libraries were sequenced on the Illumina HiSeq System as 87-base-pair reads. Processing in the source paper ran as follows. A later analysis tallied around 80 million unique TCR beta chains across the approximately 670 repertoires, and roughly 11 million of those chains were shared by two or more donors. To remove PCR and sequencing errors, raw reads were error-corrected and collapsed into unique sequences using a nearest-neighbor algorithm that merged closely related sequences. To assign V, D and J gene segments, CDR3 sequences were aligned to IMGT reference sequences. Each retained sequence needed at least a six-nucleotide match to both a V gene segment and a J gene segment. Rearrangements were classified as productive when the CDR3 lacked stop codons and remained in frame with V and J, and all other rearrangements were classified as non-productive. CDR3 was defined according to IMGT convention as the region running from the second conserved V-encoded cysteine to the conserved J-encoded phenylalanine. In an earlier analysis of around 540 of the donors, sequences lacking an unambiguous match to a single V gene segment were excluded. An earlier analysis of 587 of the donors classified V segments as functional when productive rearrangements were above 56.7% and as segregating when the standard deviation between donors was above 5%. A statistical classification framework was developed to diagnose cytomegalovirus status using the catalog of TCR beta chain sequences. V and J gene assignment, in a later analysis, came from comparing TCR nucleotide sequences with IMGT/GENE-DB human TR gene sequences. A later analysis assigned CDR3 sequences and most-parsimonious VDJ recombination scenarios with the TCRdist pipeline. In a later analysis, each TCR beta chain was defined by its CDR3 amino acid sequence together with its V-gene family, and reads without a unique V-gene family were excluded. To address suspected cross-contamination and a sequencing artifact, a later analysis removed a few hundred highly shared, low-generation-probability nucleotide sequences. For each public chain, a later analysis derived a clonal expansion index from normalized ranks of inferred template counts within each repertoire. In a later analysis, generation probabilities were computed with a VDJ recombination model fitted to out-of-frame rearrangements, and the resulting probabilities were checked against IGoR. In a later analysis, hypergeometric tests were used to score TCR-TCR, TCR-HLA and TCR-CMV co-occurrence, with a repertoire-size bias correction applied to TCR pairs. A later analysis estimated false discovery rates by permuting HLA or CMV assignments 20 times. In a later analysis, co-occurring TCRs were grouped with DBSCAN, and TCRdist sequence similarity was added when clustering was performed within HLA-allele-positive subsets. For co-occurrence clustering, repertoires with fewer than 30,000 or more than 120,000 public chains were excluded, along with a handful of repertoires with anomalous nucleotide sharing. Not all clones reach the TCRdb copy of this immuneACCESS table, which keeps in-frame sequences only. Checked studies attribute under half of the gap to unresolved V genes and leave the rest unexplained. The V and J calls and clone size come from that table; D and trimming were worked out from the DNA. The sample records some 150,000 clones, 75% to 80% of which are singletons. The top ten clonotypes cover around 1.7% of the sample.

Findings and caveats that apply to the study as a whole: The only immune exposure information available for the cohort was CMV serostatus. Strong co-occurrence of HLA alleles, especially DR and DQ, made assigning TCR associations to individual alleles difficult. The study listed 150 to 200 TCR beta chains as associated with cytomegalovirus. Because the 87-base-pair reads could not distinguish some IMGT-functional V segments, including TRBV6-2 and TRBV6-3, those segments were excluded. Compared with equally common non-associated chains, HLA-associated TCR beta chains in a later analysis were more clonally expanded and had lower generation probabilities. A cluster of highly shared sequence variants was judged likely to be a technical artifact of the sequencing pipeline. In an earlier analysis of more than 450 of the donors, most TCR beta V segments were observed in productive rearrangements about 90% or about 30% of the time, broadly matching IMGT annotations. Because counts were too low, about 18 rarely observed V segments, including chromosome 9 orphons, were left out of the earlier analysis of 587 of the donors. Most TCR sequences were seen in very few donors, while some public TCRs were found in many individuals. The classifier was reported to diagnose cytomegalovirus status with high specificity and sensitivity in both the original cohort and the validation cohort. A later analysis found that TCR association rates varied across HLA loci, with DRB1 alleles showing the most associated TCRs and HLA-C alleles the fewest. In a later analysis, 16,951 TCR beta sequences were associated with specific HLA alleles at a false discovery rate of 0.05. A later analysis found that most CMV-associated TCR beta chains appeared HLA-restricted, with HLA associations seemingly driven largely by CMV exposure. The cohort was sequenced for TCR beta chains only, and without alpha or paired-chain data the features that could be detected were limited. A further reported finding was that TCR beta sequences accurately predicted the HLA-A and HLA-B alleles for most subjects in the first cohort. Linkage disequilibrium might explain the correlated functional status among segregating V segments, but an unknown experimental factor could not be excluded. Several of the top co-occurrence clusters appeared to be linked to parvovirus B19, influenza, CMV and Epstein-Barr virus, according to a later analysis. In a later genetic analysis, a missense DCLRE1C variant was associated with V-gene and J-gene trimming of TCR beta chains, and the association was replicated in an independent cohort. Roughly uniform sequencing depth across donors was assumed in presence/absence analyses, although this assumption may not hold. It was suggested by the authors that the approach could potentially be generalized to other disease states and immunological phenotypes. A few of the identified cytomegalovirus-associated TCR beta chains were confirmed in vitro to be specific for cytomegalovirus antigens. Compared with the approximately 600-donor mean, donors in an Asian-associated ancestry cluster had fewer N-insertions in productive TCRs, according to a later genetic analysis. HLA typing was unavailable for some donors at each locus, so association tests used only the typed subset.

The V end gives up 3 bases and the J end 4 bases, leaving 3 bases in the junction not matched to a gene. The CDR3 holds 15 amino acids from the cysteine to the phenylalanine. Only the CDR3 DNA is retained, 45 bases long and in frame from the first base. The germline V gene gives CDR1 as SNHLY and CDR2 as FYNNEI. The V gene is TRBV2 and the J gene is TRBJ2-2, with 9 central nucleotides matching TRBD2. This TCR derives from a female donor in good health and CMV-seronegative. Sequences were obtained from PBMCs. The CDR3 region reads CASSEAGGVTGELFF. The sequenced DNA is TGTGCCAGCAGTGAGGCGGGAGGGGTCACCGGGGAGCTGTTTTTT.